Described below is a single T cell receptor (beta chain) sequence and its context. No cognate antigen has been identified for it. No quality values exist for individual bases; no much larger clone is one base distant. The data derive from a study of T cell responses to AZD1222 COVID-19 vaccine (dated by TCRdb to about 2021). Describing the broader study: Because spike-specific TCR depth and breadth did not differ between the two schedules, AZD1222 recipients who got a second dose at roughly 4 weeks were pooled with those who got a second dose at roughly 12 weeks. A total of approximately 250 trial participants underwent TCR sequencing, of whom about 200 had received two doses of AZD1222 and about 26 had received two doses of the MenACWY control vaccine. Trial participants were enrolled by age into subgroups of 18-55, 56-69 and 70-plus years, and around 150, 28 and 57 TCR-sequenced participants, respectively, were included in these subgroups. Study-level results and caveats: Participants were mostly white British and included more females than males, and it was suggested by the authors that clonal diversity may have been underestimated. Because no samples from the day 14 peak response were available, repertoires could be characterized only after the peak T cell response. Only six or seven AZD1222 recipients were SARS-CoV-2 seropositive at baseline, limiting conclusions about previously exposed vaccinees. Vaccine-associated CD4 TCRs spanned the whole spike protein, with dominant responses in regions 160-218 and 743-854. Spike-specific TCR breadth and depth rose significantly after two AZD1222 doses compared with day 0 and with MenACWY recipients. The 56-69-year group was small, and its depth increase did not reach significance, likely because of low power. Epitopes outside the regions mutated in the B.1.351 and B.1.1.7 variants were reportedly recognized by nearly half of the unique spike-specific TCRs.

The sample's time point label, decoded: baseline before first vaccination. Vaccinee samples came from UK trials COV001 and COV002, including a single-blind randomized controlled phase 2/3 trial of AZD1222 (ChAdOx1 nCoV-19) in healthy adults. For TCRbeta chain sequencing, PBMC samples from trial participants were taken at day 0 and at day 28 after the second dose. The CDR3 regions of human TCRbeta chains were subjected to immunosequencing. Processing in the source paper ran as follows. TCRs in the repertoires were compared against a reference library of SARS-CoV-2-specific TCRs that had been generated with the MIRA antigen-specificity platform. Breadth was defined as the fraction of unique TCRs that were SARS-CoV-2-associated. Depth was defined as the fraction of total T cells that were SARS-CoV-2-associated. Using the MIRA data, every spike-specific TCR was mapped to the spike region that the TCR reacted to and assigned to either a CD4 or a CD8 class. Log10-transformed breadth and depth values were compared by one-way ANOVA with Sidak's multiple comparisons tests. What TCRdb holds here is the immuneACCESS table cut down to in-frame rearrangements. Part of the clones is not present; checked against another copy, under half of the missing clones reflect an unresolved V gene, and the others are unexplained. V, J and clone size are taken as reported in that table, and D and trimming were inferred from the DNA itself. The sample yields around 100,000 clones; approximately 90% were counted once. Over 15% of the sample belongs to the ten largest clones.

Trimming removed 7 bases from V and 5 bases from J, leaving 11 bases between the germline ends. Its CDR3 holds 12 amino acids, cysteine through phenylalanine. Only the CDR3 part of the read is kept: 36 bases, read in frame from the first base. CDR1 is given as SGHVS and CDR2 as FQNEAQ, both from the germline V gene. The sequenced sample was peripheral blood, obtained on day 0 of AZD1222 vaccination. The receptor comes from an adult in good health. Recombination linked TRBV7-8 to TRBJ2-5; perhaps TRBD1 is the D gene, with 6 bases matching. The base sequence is TGTGCCAGCACAGGGGTTCGGGAGACCCAGTACTTC. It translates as CASTGVRETQYF.